A single sample is the source of the 26 T cell receptor beta chains below, sequenced in a study of a mutant IDH1 vaccine in newly diagnosed glioma. Documented time point: baseline, week 1 (first vaccination visit). The treatment was: pre-vaccination baseline after standard-of-care therapy. Clones were read by immunoSEQ multiplex PCR, and TCRdb kept only the in-frame ones, dropping some. The repertoire includes under 35,000 clones, roughly 82% of them detected once, and roughly a fifth sits in the top ten. The specimen comprised PBMCs, sampled from a glioma patient treated with radiotherapy, temozolomide or both. The receptors originated from a man aged 30 to 39 with glioma.

This chain connects TRBV29-1 to TRBJ2-5; tentative D call: TRBD2 (5 bases). With 2 bases removed from V and 0 bases from J, the gap between germline ends came to 19 bases. The V gene's germline CDR1 is SQVTM and CDR2 ANQGSEA. CDR3 length: 17 residues. The CDR3 DNA follows: TGCAGCGTTGAAACCCTTCCTTTTTCGGGGTACCAAGAGACCCAGTACTTC. Its protein is CSVETLPFSGYQETQYF.

This chain uses TRBV5-4 with TRBJ1-1; D unresolved. The ends were cut back, 4 bases at V and 1 base at J, with 11 bases in the middle. The CDR3 has 14 residues. CDR1 and CDR2 (germline): SGHNT, YYREEE (reference sequence). This CDR3 is CASSVQGPNTEAFF. The CDR3 nucleotides are TGTGCCAGCAGCGTCCAAGGGCCGAACACTGAAGCTTTCTTT.

The chain couples TRBV29-1 to TRBJ2-7; D is perhaps TRBD1 (5 bases). The CDR3 loop spans 13 amino acids. The V gene's germline CDR1 is SQVTM and CDR2 ANQGSEA. V lost 6 bases and J 3 bases, leaving 15 bases between the germline ends. The CDR3 loop is CSVTIDSLYEQYF. Here the CDR3 DNA reads TGCAGCGTGACGATTGACAGTCTCTACGAGCAGTACTTC.

The chain couples TRBV5-1 to TRBJ2-7, with TRBD2 matching over 7 bases. Trimming took 3 bases from V and 0 from J; bases not matched to a gene: 12. Germline V gene lookup returns CDR1 SGHRS and CDR2 YFSETQ. The CDR3 runs 17 residues. Here the CDR3 reads CASSSMVASGFSYEQYF. The CDR3 region has the DNA TGCGCCAGCAGCTCTATGGTCGCTAGCGGCTTCTCCTACGAGCAGTACTTC.

V gene TRBV28 combines with J gene TRBJ1-2; 10 positions agree with TRBD1. Trimming at V came to 5 bases and at J to 7 bases, leaving 7 bases not matched to a gene. From germline, CDR1 is MDHEN and CDR2 SYDVKM. CDR3 length equals 14 residues. The CDR3 reads CASSALDRGPGYTF. DNA of the CDR3: TGTGCCAGCAGTGCCTTAGACAGGGGGCCTGGCTACACCTTC.

This clone was recorded only once. This chain links TRBV6-6 with TRBJ2-7, with D possibly being TRBD1 (6 bases). With 4 bases removed from V and 3 bases from J, the gap between germline ends came to 19 bases. Germline V gene data show CDR1 as MNHNY and CDR2 as SVGAGI (reference sequence). The length of the CDR3 is 16 residues. The CDR3 spells CASSSTSGQTIYEQYF. The DNA of the CDR3 is TGTGCCAGCAGTTCTACTTCTGGACAGACTATCTACGAGCAGTACTTC.

This chain connects TRBV6-5 to TRBJ2-7; maybe TRBD2 (6 bases). With 3 bases removed from V and 2 bases from J, the gap between germline ends came to 14 bases. The CDR3 loop spans 15 amino acids. Per the germline V gene, CDR1 is MNHEY and CDR2 is SVGAGI. This chain's CDR3 is CASSYLPWGAYEQYF. The DNA of the CDR3 is TGTGCCAGCAGTTATCTCCCTTGGGGGGCCTACGAGCAGTACTTC.

The chain recombines TRBV28 with TRBJ2-7; 7 positions agree with TRBD2. V shed 1 base, J shed 2 bases, and the junction held 2 bases outside the gene matches. Germline-derived CDR1 and CDR2 are MDHEN and SYDVKM. This CDR3 is built from 14 residues. CDR3: CASSLSGGTYEQYF. CDR3 nucleotides: TGTGCCAGCAGTTTATCCGGGGGGACCTACGAGCAGTACTTC.

The chain recombines TRBV18 with TRBJ1-6, with TRBD1 as a possible D gene (5 bases). V was shortened by 3 bases and J by 8 bases, with 11 bases between the two germline ends. The germline V gene has CDR1 KGHSH and CDR2 LQKENI. The CDR3 contains 14 residues. CDR3: CASSPRVPDSPLHF. In DNA, the CDR3 is TGTGCCAGCTCACCCAGGGTACCAGATTCACCCCTCCACTTT. Based on the CDR3 plus reference TRBV18 and TRBJ1-6, the full variable domain is NAGVMQNPRHLVRRRGQEARLRCSPMKGHSHVYWYRQLPEEGLKFMVYLQKENIIDESGMPKERFSAEFPKEGPSILRIQQVVRGDSAAYFCASSPRVPDSPLHFGNGTRLTVT.

The chain joins TRBV27 to TRBJ1-2, with a possible D match to TRBD1 (6 bases). Trimming shortened V by 5 bases and J by 0 bases, and 10 bases separated the two germline ends. The CDR3 totals 14 residues. The germline gives CDR1 MNHEY, CDR2 SMNVEV (reference sequence). As DNA, the CDR3 is TGTGCCAGCAGTCCCCGGACAGCTAACTATGGCTACACCTTC. Its translation is CASSPRTANYGYTF.

J is TRBJ1-1 and V is TRBV4-2; TRBD1 agrees at 10 bases. The germline V gene encodes CDR1 LGHNA and CDR2 YNFKEQ. V was clipped by 4 bases and J by 3 bases; unmatched bases: 5. CDR3 length: 15 amino acids. The CDR3: CASSRAGTGDTEAFF. As DNA, the CDR3 is TGTGCCAGCAGCCGAGCCGGGACAGGGGACACTGAAGCTTTCTTT.

The rearrangement links TRBV5-6 to TRBJ2-7; D may be TRBD2 (6 bases). Germline V gives CDR1 SGHDT, CDR2 YYEEEE. The CDR3 contains 12 residues. V was clipped by 4 bases and J by 7 bases, with 12 bases between them. The CDR3 DNA follows: TGTGCCAGCAGCAGGCTAGCGATGGAGCAGTACTTC. Protein product: CASSRLAMEQYF.

This chain links TRBV5-1 with TRBJ1-4, with D possibly matching TRBD1 (5 bases). V lost 4 bases to trimming and J lost 1 base, with 14 bases between them. CDR3 length: 16 residues. Germline loops: CDR1 SGHRS, CDR2 YFSETQ. The CDR3 loop reads CASSPRSGGTNEKLFF. In DNA, the CDR3 is TGCGCCAGCAGCCCCCGATCGGGGGGAACTAATGAAAAACTGTTTTTT.

This clone was observed a handful of times. The chain couples TRBV7-7 to TRBJ1-4, with a tentative D call TRBD1 (6 bases). The CDR3 contains 15 residues. The germline gives CDR1 SSHAT, CDR2 FNYEAQ (reference sequence). V was trimmed by 0 bases and J by 8 bases, leaving 13 bases between them. CDR3 DNA: TGTGCCAGCAGCTTAGCACAGGGAGAGAGGGAAAAACTGTTTTTT. It yields the protein CASSLAQGEREKLFF.

A single count supports this clone. The chain links TRBV5-4 to TRBJ2-7; the match to TRBD2 covers 7 bases. Germline CDR1 is SGHNT and CDR2 is YYREEE (reference sequence). Germline trimming cut 4 bases from V and 6 bases from J; bases unmatched to any gene: 10. The CDR3 is 14 residues long. The CDR3 protein is CASSLLGEGSEQYF. The CDR3 region has the DNA TGTGCCAGCAGCCTTCTGGGGGAGGGAAGCGAGCAGTACTTC.

The chain carries TRBV4-1 and TRBJ2-1, with TRBD1 matching over 8 bases. The ends lost 4 bases at V and 9 bases at J; junction bases unmatched: 14. Germline V gives CDR1 MGHRA, CDR2 YSYEKL. CDR3 size: 16 residues. The CDR3 sequence is CASSRIFGQGGGEQFF. CDR3 bases: TGCGCCAGCAGCCGGATATTCGGACAGGGCGGAGGTGAGCAGTTCTTC.

This sequence joins TRBV27 and TRBJ2-6; the D gene is possibly TRBD2 (6 bases). V dropped 10 bases and J dropped 0 bases, with 22 bases sitting between them. The CDR3 length is 18 residues. Germline V CDR1 and CDR2: MNHEY, SMNVEV (reference sequence). The CDR3 loop is CATTERGLQSSGANVLTF. In DNA, the CDR3 is TGTGCCACCACAGAGAGGGGACTTCAAAGCTCTGGGGCCAACGTCCTGACTTTC. The whole variable domain, remainder taken from reference TRBV27 and TRBJ2-6, is EAQVTQNPRYLITVTGKKLTVTCSQNMNHEYMSWYRQDPGLGLRQIYYSMNVEVTDKGDVPEGYKVSRKEKRNFPLILESPSPNQTSLYFCATTERGLQSSGANVLTFGAGSRLTVL.

The chain employs TRBV9 and TRBJ1-2; no clear D. The CDR3 is made up of 14 amino acids. The germline V gene has CDR1 SGDLS and CDR2 YYNGEE. V dropped 4 bases and J dropped 8 bases, with 18 bases sitting between them. The CDR3 sequence is CASSPPGFKRGYTF. In DNA form, the CDR3 reads TGTGCCAGCAGCCCGCCCGGGTTTAAGAGAGGCTACACCTTC.

This clone was detected a few times. The CDR3 here is CASSPSAEVPTDTQYF. The CDR3 DNA is TGTGCCAGCAGTCCGTCCGCGGAGGTCCCCACAGATACGCAGTATTTT. J is TRBJ2-3 and V is TRBV5-4; possible D gene TRBD2, 5 bases. Trimming removed 5 bases from V and 2 bases from J, with 18 bases in between. The CDR3 covers 16 residues. Germline loops: CDR1 SGHNT, CDR2 YYREEE (reference sequence).

The rearrangement joins TRBV19 to TRBJ2-7, with D possibly called TRBD1 or TRBD2 (5 bases each). The CDR3 loop spans 13 amino acids. In germline, CDR1 is LNHDA, CDR2 SQIVND (reference sequence). V gave up 3 bases and J gave up 6 bases, with 12 bases separating them. The CDR3 spells CASSIVQGREQYF. CDR3 bases: TGTGCCAGTAGTATCGTCCAGGGACGCGAGCAGTACTTC.

The rearrangement links TRBV6-5 to TRBJ2-3; 10 bases fit TRBD1. Trimming removed 6 bases from V and 6 bases from J; junction bases left unmatched: 6. The CDR3 loop spans 14 amino acids. Germline assignment: CDR1 MNHEY and CDR2 SVGAGI. The CDR3 nucleotides read TGTGCCAGCAGCCAGGACAGGGGGAAGGATACGCAGTATTTT. Translated, it gives CASSQDRGKDTQYF.

V is TRBV19 and J is TRBJ2-7; D is possibly TRBD2 (6 bases). CDR1 and CDR2 from the germline V gene are LNHDA and SQIVND (reference sequence). CDR3 length: 13 amino acids. Trimming took 7 bases from V and 5 from J, leaving 15 bases between them. The CDR3 is CASTTGRGNEQYF. The CDR3 nucleotides read TGTGCCAGTACTACGGGGCGGGGAAACGAGCAGTACTTC.

The gene calls are TRBV2 and TRBJ2-3; D may match TRBD1 or TRBD2 (5 bases each). V lost 6 bases to trimming and J lost 1 base, with 8 bases between them. The CDR3 has 13 amino acids. Germline CDR1 reads SNHLY; CDR2 reads FYNNEI. CDR3 region: CASSGARTDTQYF. In DNA, the CDR3 is TGTGCCAGCAGCGGGGCCCGCACAGATACGCAGTATTTT.

The rearrangement joins TRBV11-2 to TRBJ2-2; D tentatively fits TRBD1 or TRBD2 (5 bases each). The V gene lost 0 bases and the J gene lost 6 bases, with 8 bases spanning the gap. The CDR3 is 14 amino acids. Germline V CDR1 and CDR2: SGHAT, FQNNGV. The CDR3 DNA sequence: TGTGCCAGCAGCTTAGATTTGGGGGCCGGGGAGCTGTTTTTT. The encoded protein is CASSLDLGAGELFF.

V usage is TRBV28 and J usage is TRBJ2-7; unclear D gene. The germline V gene has CDR1 MDHEN and CDR2 SYDVKM. CDR3 length: 14 amino acids. The V end was cut by 5 bases, the J end by 5 bases, with 16 bases between. CDR3 in amino acids: CASSPMFGLNEQYF. CDR3 nucleotides: TGTGCCAGCAGTCCCATGTTCGGGCTAAACGAGCAGTACTTC. Filled out from reference TRBV28 and TRBJ2-7, the complete variable domain reads DVKVTQSSRYLVKRTGEKVFLECVQDMDHENMFWYRQDPGLGLRLIYFSYDVKMKEKGDIPEGYSVSREKKERFSLILESASTNQTSMYLCASSPMFGLNEQYFGPGTRLTVT.

The chain combines TRBV30 with TRBJ1-5; no definite D call. The germline V gene encodes CDR1 GTSNPN and CDR2 SVGIG (reference sequence). The V and J ends lost 2 bases and 1 base respectively, with 6 bases between them. CDR3 size: 13 residues. Here the CDR3 reads CAWSFQSNQPQHF. Here the CDR3 DNA reads TGTGCCTGGAGTTTTCAAAGCAATCAGCCCCAGCATTTT. Full variable domain (missing parts from reference TRBV30 and TRBJ1-5): SQTIHQWPATLVQPVGSPLSLECTVEGTSNPNLYWYRQAAGRGLQLLFYSVGIGQISSEVPQNLSASRPQDRQFILSSKKLLLSDSGFYLCAWSFQSNQPQHFGDGTRLSIL.